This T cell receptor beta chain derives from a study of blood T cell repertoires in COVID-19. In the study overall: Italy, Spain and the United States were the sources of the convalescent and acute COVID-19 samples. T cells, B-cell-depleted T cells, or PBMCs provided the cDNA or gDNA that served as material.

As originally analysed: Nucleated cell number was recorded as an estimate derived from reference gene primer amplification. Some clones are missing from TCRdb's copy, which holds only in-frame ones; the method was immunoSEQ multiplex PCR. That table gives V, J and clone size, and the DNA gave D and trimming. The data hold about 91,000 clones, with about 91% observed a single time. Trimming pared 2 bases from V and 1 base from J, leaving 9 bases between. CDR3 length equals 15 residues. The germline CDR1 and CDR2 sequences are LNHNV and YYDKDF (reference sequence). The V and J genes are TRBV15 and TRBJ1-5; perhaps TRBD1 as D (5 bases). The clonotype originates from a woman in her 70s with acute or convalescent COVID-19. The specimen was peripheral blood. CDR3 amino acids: CATSRQGGSNQPQHF. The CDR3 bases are TGTGCCACCAGCAGACAGGGTGGGAGCAATCAGCCCCAGCATTTT.